This paragraph reports one T cell receptor (delta chain). The antigen it recognizes is unknown. No per-base quality is available; no much larger clone lies one base away. The sample originates from a study of gamma-delta chains in newborns, infants, children (dated by TCRdb to the late 2010s). With respect to the entire study: According to the title of the study, polyclonal expansion of innate gammadelta T cells immediately after birth is driven by microbial exposure. The study investigated how microbial exposure shaped innate gammadelta T cell populations in human newborns immediately after birth.

CDR3 length: 15 amino acids, cysteine to phenylalanine. Only the CDR3 part of the read is kept: 45 bases, read in frame from the first base. The trim is 1 base for V and 0 bases for J, with a gap of 11 bases between the germline ends. CDR1 is given as GEAIGNYY and CDR2 as EKD, both from the germline V gene. The instrument was an Illumina MiSeq. TCRdb reprocessed the public data with the CATT caller; entries with the same nucleotide sequence were combined afterwards. The sample profile shows around 11,000 delta-chain clones; 8.5% to 9% of them were found once. The ten top clones hold 3.5% to 4.5% of the sample.

The clonotype was recovered from a child who was a newborn, infant or young child, either healthy, febrile or measles-vaccinated (not recorded which). Sequenced input: blood. This chain is built from TRDV2 and TRDJ1; the D gene is perhaps TRDD3, on 5 matching bases. The sequenced DNA: TGTGCCTGTGACACTCTGGGCCCGAACACCGATAAACTCATCTTT. Translated, it gives CACDTLGPNTDKLIF.